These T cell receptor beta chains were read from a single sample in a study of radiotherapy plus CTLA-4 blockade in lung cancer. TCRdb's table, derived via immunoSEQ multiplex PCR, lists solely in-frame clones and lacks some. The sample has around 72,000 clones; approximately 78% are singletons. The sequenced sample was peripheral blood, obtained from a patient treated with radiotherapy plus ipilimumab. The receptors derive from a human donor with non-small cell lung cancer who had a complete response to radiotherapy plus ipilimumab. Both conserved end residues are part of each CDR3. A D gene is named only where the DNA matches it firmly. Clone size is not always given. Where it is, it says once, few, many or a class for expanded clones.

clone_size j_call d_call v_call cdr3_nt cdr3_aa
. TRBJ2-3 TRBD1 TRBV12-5 TGTGCTAGTGGTTCCGGACAGGGTAGGGGAGGAACAGATACGCAGTATTTT CASGSGQGRGGTDTQYF
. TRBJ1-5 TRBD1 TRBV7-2 TGTGCCAGCAGCTTAGCCGGGACAGGGTTTAATCAGCCCCAGCATTTT CASSLAGTGFNQPQHF
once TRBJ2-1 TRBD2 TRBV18 TGTGCCAGCCACGGACTAGCGGGAGGGAATGAGCAGTTCTTC CASHGLAGGNEQFF
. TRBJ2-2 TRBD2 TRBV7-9 TGTGCCAGCAGCCCCCCAGCGGGACTAGCGGGGAATCATGGCCGGGAGCTGTTTTTT CASSPPAGLAGNHGRELFF
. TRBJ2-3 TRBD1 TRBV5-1 TGCGCCAGCAGCTTACGGACAGGGGGCACAGATACGCAGTATTTT CASSLRTGGTDTQYF
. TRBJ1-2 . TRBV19 TGTGCCAGTAGTGGAACCAGGGGAAACTATGGCTACACCTTC CASSGTRGNYGYTF
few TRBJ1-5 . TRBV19 TGTGCCAGTAGTCCCCGAGCGGGGGGCCAGCCCCAGCATTTT CASSPRAGGQPQHF
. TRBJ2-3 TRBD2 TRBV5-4 TGTGCCAGCAGCTTCCCTAGCGGGGGCACAGATACGCAGTATTTT CASSFPSGGTDTQYF
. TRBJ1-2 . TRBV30 TGTGCCTGGAGTCTCAGGGGAACGTATGGCTACACCTTC CAWSLRGTYGYTF
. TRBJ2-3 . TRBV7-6 TGTGCCAGCAGCTTAGCGTACAGCACAGATACGCAGTATTTT CASSLAYSTDTQYF
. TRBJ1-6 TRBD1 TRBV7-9 TGTGCCAGCAGCCGACAGGGGAAGAGTTCACCCCTCCACTTT CASSRQGKSSPLHF
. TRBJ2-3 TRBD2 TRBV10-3 TGTGCCATCAGTGAGGGGCTAGCGGTAACAGATACGCAGTATTTT CAISEGLAVTDTQYF
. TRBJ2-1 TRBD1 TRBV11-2 TGTGCCAGCAGCTCAACCGGGACAGGGTCTTACAATGAGCAGTTCTTC CASSSTGTGSYNEQFF
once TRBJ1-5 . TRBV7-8 TGTGCCAGCAGCTTAATCGGGGGGCGCGGTTTAGGTCAGCCCCAGCATTTT CASSLIGGRGLGQPQHF
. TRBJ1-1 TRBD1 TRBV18 TGTGCCAGCTCACTCGCCCGGGACAGGGGCATGAACACTGAAGCTTTCTTT CASSLARDRGMNTEAFF
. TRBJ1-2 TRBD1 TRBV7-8 TGTGCCAGCAGCACCCGACAGGGGAACTATGGCTACACCTTC CASSTRQGNYGYTF
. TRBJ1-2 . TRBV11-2 TGTGCCAGCAGCGGGACGGTTGGCTATGGCTACACCTTC CASSGTVGYGYTF
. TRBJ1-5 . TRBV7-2 TGTGCCAGCAGCATCGGACCTTACAATCAGCCCCAGCATTTT CASSIGPYNQPQHF
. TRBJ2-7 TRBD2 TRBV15 TGTGCCACCAGCAGAAGTACGGGACTAGCCTACGAGCAGTACTTC CATSRSTGLAYEQYF
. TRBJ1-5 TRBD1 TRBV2 TGTGCCAGCAGTGAAGGACAGGGGTGGGGTTATAGCAATCAGCCCCAGCATTTT CASSEGQGWGYSNQPQHF
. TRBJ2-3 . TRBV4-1 TGCGCCAGCAGCCTTGTCGGGGGTCAAAGCACAGATACGCAGTATTTT CASSLVGGQSTDTQYF
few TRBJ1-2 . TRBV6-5 TGTGCCAGCACGAAGAGGAGGGGCGGCTACACCTTC CASTKRRGGYTF
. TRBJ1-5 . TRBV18 TGTGCCAGCTCATCGTTGACGGGAAATCAGCCCCAGCATTTT CASSSLTGNQPQHF
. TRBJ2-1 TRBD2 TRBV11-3 TGTGCCAGCAGCTCCGGCACTAGCGGGGCTTACAATGAGCAGTTCTTC CASSSGTSGAYNEQFF
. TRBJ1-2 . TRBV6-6 TGTGCCACATCCACAGGGCGCGGCTACACCTTC CATSTGRGYTF
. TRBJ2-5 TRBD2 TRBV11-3 TGTGCCAGCAGCGGTCGGACTAGCGGGAGAAAGGAGACCCAGTACTTC CASSGRTSGRKETQYF
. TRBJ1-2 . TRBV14 TGTGCCAGCAGCCAACTGGCAGGGGCTAACTATGGCTACACCTTC CASSQLAGANYGYTF
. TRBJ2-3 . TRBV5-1 TGCGCCAGCAGCGCGGAGCATACAGGATCAGATACGCAGTATTTC CASSAEHTGSDTQYF